These 7 T cell receptor beta chains came from one sample sequenced in a study of shared clonotypes between healthy human individuals. TCRdb's table, derived via immunoSEQ multiplex PCR, lists solely in-frame clones and lacks some. In the table there are 950,000 to 1,200,000 clones, 60% to 80% of which are singletons. Sequenced material: memory CD4+ T cells from PBMCs. Subset indicated: CD45RA-negative fraction. These receptors were taken from a man aged 18 to 35 in good health. Some clones in this sample may be carry-over from other donors' samples.

This chain links TRBV6-6 with TRBJ1-2; tentative D call: TRBD1 (6 bases). This CDR3 spans 16 amino acids. The germline V and J ends were trimmed by 4 bases and 6 bases, with 21 bases remaining between them. Germline CDR1 reads MNHNY; CDR2 reads SVGAGI (reference sequence). CDR3 DNA: TGTGCCAGCAGTTCCCAGCCCCGGGGGCGTGAGAATGGCTACACCTTC. Translated, it gives CASSSQPRGRENGYTF.

This clone was seen a single time. This chain joins TRBV6-1 and TRBJ1-5; possibly TRBD1 for D (6 bases). V dropped 6 bases and J dropped 7 bases, with 19 bases sitting between them. The germline gives CDR1 MNHNS, CDR2 SASEGT. The CDR3 has 15 residues. CDR3 DNA: TGTGCCAGCAGCCCCTTCCAGGGGATCCGACAGCCCCAGCATTTT. This gives the protein CASSPFQGIRQPQHF.

This rearrangement joins TRBV10-3 to TRBJ1-3, with D unclear. Germline assignment: CDR1 ENHRY and CDR2 SYGVKD. V lost 9 bases, J lost 1 base, and 16 bases lay in between. This CDR3 region has 15 residues. The CDR3 reads CAMRVDGLSGNTIYF. CDR3 in DNA: TGTGCCATGCGGGTGGATGGGCTTTCTGGAAACACCATATATTTT.

The chain recombines TRBV7-2 with TRBJ1-1; D perhaps matches TRBD1 (6 bases). Trimming shortened V by 5 bases and J by 7 bases, and 14 bases separated the two germline ends. Germline loops: CDR1 SGHTA, CDR2 FQGNSA. The CDR3 runs to 13 residues. In DNA, the CDR3 is TGTGCCAGCAGCCTACGGACAGAGCGTGAAGCTTTCTTT. It yields the protein CASSLRTEREAFF. Complete variable domain (other parts from reference TRBV7-2 and TRBJ1-1): GAGVSQSPSNKVTEKGKDVELRCDPISGHTALYWYRQSLGQGLEFLIYFQGNSAPDKSGLPSDRFSAERTGGSVSTLTIQRTQQEDSAVYLCASSLRTEREAFFGQGTRLTVV.

This rearrangement joins TRBV30 to TRBJ1-1; TRBD1 aligns across 8 bases. V lost 5 bases and J lost 5; bases outside the gene matches: 7. Germline assignment: CDR1 GTSNPN and CDR2 SVGIG (reference sequence). This CDR3 contains 13 residues. CDR3 nucleotides: TGTGCCTGGCGGGACAGGCCACCAACTGAAGCTTTCTTT. Protein sequence: CAWRDRPPTEAFF.

This clone was detected only once. The chain has TRBV14 and TRBJ2-5; 11 bases are shared with TRBD2. Germline values: CDR1 SGHDN, CDR2 FVKESK. V gave up 8 bases and J gave up 6 bases; unmatched junction bases: 5. The CDR3 runs 13 residues. CDR3 bases: TGTGCCAGCGGACTAGCGGGCAGCCAGACCCAGTACTTC. Its translation is CASGLAGSQTQYF.

The V call is TRBV5-8, the J call TRBJ2-2; TRBD1 aligns across 7 bases. The CDR3 is 15 amino acids. Germline V gene sequence: CDR1 SGHTS, CDR2 YDEGEE. V shed 5 bases and J 3 bases; nucleotides not matched to a gene: 7. CDR3 residues: CASSHRGRHTGELFF. The CDR3, as DNA: TGTGCCAGCAGTCATAGGGGGCGCCACACCGGGGAGCTGTTTTTT.